Here is one T cell receptor (beta chain) with its context. The J segment lost 6 bases and the V segment lost 0 bases, leaving 5 bases of the junction unmatched. CDR3 length: 15 amino acids. Per germline, CDR1 SGDLS and CDR2 YYNGEE. This sample stems from a study of blood T cell repertoires in COVID-19. Background on the study: Italy, Spain and the United States were the sources of the convalescent and acute COVID-19 samples. The analysed material was cDNA or gDNA that came from T cells, B-cell-depleted T cells, or PBMCs.

In the original processing: Amplification of reference gene primers provided the estimated nucleated cell counts. Some clones are missing from TCRdb's copy, which holds only in-frame ones; the method was immunoSEQ multiplex PCR. Clone size and V and J calls were adopted from that table, with D and trimming inferred from the DNA. The table lists tens of thousands of clones, roughly three quarters of them singletons, with about 12% in the top ten. This chain joins TRBV9 and TRBJ2-2; the match to TRBD1 covers 7 bases. The TCR originated in a human donor in a cohort sampled during active COVID-19. The sample consisted of peripheral blood. CDR3 coding DNA: TGTGCCAGCAGCGTAGAAGGACAGGCCGCCGGGGAGCTGTTTTTT. Protein: CASSVEGQAAGELFF.